A single sample gave rise to the 3 T cell receptor beta chains below, sequenced in a study of blood T cell repertoires in COVID-19. The assay was immunoSEQ multiplex PCR, and TCRdb's table has in-frame clones only and misses some. The data hold 260,000 or so clones, with around four fifths observed a single time. Material for sequencing was peripheral blood. Receptors originate from a man older than 75 with acute or convalescent COVID-19.

The chain has TRBV7-9 and TRBJ2-6, with a possible D match to TRBD1 (6 bases). The CDR3 is 18 amino acids. CDR1 SEHNR and CDR2 FQNEAQ come from the germline V gene (reference sequence). V was trimmed by 3 bases and J by 1 base, leaving 16 bases between them. The DNA for the CDR3 is TGTGCCAGCAGCTTGGGACACTCCCTAAGGTCTGGGGCCAACGTCCTGACTTTC. The encoded protein is CASSLGHSLRSGANVLTF. Combining the CDR3 with reference TRBV7-9 and TRBJ2-6 gives the whole variable domain DTGVSQNPRHKITKRGQNVTFRCDPISEHNRLYWYRQTLGQGPEFLTYFQNEAQLEKSRLLSDRFSAERPKGSFSTLEIQRTEQGDSAMYLCASSLGHSLRSGANVLTFGAGSRLTVL.

The chain is built from TRBV10-2 and TRBJ1-3; a possible D gene is TRBD1 (5 bases). V was pared by 7 bases and J by 1 base, with 11 bases between. There are 14 residues in the CDR3. The germline V gene has CDR1 WSHSY and CDR2 SAAADI. CDR3 DNA sequence: TGCGCCAGCACCCCGGGGGTGTCTGGAAACACCATATATTTT. This codes for CASTPGVSGNTIYF.

This chain links TRBV7-8 with TRBJ2-7, with a possible D match to TRBD2 (6 bases). Germline V gives CDR1 SGHVS, CDR2 FQNEAQ. V gave up 5 bases and J gave up 4 bases, with 15 bases separating them. This CDR3 contains 14 residues. For the CDR3, the DNA is TGTGCCAGCAGCACCTCGTCGGGGACTTACGAGCAGTACTTC. Amino acids: CASSTSSGTYEQYF.